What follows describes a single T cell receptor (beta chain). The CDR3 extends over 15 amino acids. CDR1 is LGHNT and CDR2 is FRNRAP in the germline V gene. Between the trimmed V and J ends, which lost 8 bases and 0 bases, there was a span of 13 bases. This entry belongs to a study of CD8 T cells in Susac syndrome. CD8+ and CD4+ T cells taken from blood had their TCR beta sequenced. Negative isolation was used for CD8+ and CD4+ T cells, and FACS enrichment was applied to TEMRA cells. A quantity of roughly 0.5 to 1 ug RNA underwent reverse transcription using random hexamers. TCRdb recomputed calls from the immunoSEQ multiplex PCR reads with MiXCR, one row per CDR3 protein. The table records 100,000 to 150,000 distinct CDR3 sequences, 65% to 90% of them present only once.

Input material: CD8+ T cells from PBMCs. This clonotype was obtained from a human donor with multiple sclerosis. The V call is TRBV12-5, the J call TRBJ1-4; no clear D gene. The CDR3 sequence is CASKPEISTNEKLFF. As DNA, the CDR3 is TGTGCTAGTAAGCCGGAGATTTCAACTAATGAAAAACTGTTTTTT.